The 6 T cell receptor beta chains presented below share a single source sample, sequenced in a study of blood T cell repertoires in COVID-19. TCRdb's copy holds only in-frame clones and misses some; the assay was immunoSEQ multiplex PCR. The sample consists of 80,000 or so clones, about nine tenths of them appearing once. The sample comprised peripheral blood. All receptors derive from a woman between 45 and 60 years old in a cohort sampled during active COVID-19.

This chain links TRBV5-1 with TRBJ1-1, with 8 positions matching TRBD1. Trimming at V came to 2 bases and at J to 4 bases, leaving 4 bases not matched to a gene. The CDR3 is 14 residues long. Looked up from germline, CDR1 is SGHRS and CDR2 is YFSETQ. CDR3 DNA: TGCGCCAGCAGCTTTGGACAGGGACCCACTGAAGCTTTCTTT. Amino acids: CASSFGQGPTEAFF.

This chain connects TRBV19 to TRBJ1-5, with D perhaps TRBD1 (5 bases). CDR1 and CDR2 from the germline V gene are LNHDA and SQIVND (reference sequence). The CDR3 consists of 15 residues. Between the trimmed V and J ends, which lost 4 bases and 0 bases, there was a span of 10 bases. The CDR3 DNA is TGTGCCAGTAGTAGGCAGGGTAATAGCAATCAGCCCCAGCATTTT. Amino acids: CASSRQGNSNQPQHF.

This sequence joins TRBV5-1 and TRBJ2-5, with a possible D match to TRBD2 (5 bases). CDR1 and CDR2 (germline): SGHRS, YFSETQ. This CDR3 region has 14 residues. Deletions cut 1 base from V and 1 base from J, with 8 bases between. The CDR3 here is CASSLTSPQETQYF. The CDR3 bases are TGCGCCAGCAGCTTGACTAGTCCCCAAGAGACCCAGTACTTC.

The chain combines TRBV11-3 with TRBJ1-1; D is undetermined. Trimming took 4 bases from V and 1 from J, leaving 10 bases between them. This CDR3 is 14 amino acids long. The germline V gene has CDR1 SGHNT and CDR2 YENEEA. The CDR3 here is CASSSRGGNTEAFF. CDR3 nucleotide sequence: TGTGCCAGCAGCTCTAGAGGCGGGAACACTGAAGCTTTCTTT.

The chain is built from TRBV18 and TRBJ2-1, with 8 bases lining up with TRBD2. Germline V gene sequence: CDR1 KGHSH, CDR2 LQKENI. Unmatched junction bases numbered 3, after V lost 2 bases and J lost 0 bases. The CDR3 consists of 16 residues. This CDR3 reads CASSPTSGSSYNEQFF. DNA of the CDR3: TGTGCCAGCTCACCAACGAGCGGGAGCTCCTACAATGAGCAGTTCTTC.

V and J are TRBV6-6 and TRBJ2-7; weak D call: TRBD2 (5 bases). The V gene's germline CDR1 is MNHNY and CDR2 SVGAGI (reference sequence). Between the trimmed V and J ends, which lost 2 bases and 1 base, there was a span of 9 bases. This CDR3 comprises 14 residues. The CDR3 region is CASSYGRLSYEQYF. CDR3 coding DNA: TGTGCCAGCAGTTACGGGAGACTGTCCTACGAGCAGTACTTC.